This TCR beta chain was sequenced for a study of T cell responses to AZD1222 COVID-19 vaccine. Study details: The study pooled second doses at about 4 or about 12 weeks.

This CDR3 has 15 amino acids. Germline V gene data show CDR1 as MNHEY and CDR2 as SVGAGI. V lost 0 bases and J lost 9; bases outside the gene matches: 5. Worth noting for this clone: The target antigen is unknown.

Some clones are missing from TCRdb's copy, which holds only in-frame ones; the method was immunoSEQ multiplex PCR. This sample has around 100,000 clones, with around 90% found just once. Overall study findings and caveats: With two AZD1222 doses given, Spike-specific TCR breadth and depth both rose. Reportedly, nearly half the spike-specific TCRs target unmutated variant regions. There were mostly white British donors and more females than males, and clonal diversity was possibly underestimated.

The chain uses TRBV6-5 and TRBJ2-2; 9 bases are a match to TRBD2. This TCR was recovered from an adult in good health. The source material was peripheral blood, sampled on day 0 of AZD1222 vaccination. The CDR3 sequence is CASSYSWLAGRELFF. In DNA form, the CDR3 reads TGTGCCAGCAGTTACTCCTGGCTAGCGGGAAGGGAGCTGTTTTTT.